Detailed here is one TCR beta chain. Germline lookup yields CDR1 MNHEY and CDR2 SVGAGI. V was clipped by 7 bases and J by 4 bases, with 13 bases between them. The CDR3 length is 13 residues. This record belongs to a study of control samples from healthy donors and cancer patients. Profiling relied on immunoSEQ multiplex PCR, and the TCRdb table lists in-frame clones only, not all of them. The sample records 130,000 or so clones, approximately 90% being singletons. This sequence originates from a man aged 50 to 60 in good health. The genes are TRBV6-5 and TRBJ1-1, with a weak D call TRBD1 (5 bases). The sequenced sample consisted of blood. The CDR3 is CASIEGLSTEAFF. In nucleotides, the CDR3 is TGTGCCAGCATCGAGGGGTTGAGCACTGAAGCTTTCTTT.